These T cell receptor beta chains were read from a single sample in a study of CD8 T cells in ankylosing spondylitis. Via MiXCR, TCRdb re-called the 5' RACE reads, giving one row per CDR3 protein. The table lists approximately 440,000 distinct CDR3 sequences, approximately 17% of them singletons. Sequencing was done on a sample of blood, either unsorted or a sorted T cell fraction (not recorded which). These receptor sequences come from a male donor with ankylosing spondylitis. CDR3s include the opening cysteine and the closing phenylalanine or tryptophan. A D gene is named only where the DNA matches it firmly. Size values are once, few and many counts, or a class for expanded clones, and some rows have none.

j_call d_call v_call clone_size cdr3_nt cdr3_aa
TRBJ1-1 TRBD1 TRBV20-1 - TGCAGTGCTATGGAGGACAGGGCCCATTCATTTGGGAACACTGAAGCTTTCTTT CSAMEDRAHSFGNTEAFF
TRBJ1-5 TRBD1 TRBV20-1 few TGCAGTGCCGACAGGGCGCCGGATCCCCAGCATTTT CSADRAPDPQHF
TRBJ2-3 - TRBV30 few TGTGCCTGGAGTGTACAAGGAGGGTCAGATACGCAGTATTTT CAWSVQGGSDTQYF
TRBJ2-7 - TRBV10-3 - TGTGCCATCAGGGGGACGCTCGGGGACGAGCAGTACTTC CAIRGTLGDEQYF
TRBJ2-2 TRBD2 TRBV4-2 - TGTGCCAGCAGCCCCGGGGGGACCCAGCTTTACACCGGGGAGCTGTTTTTT CASSPGGTQLYTGELFF
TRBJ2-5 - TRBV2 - TGTGCCAGCAGTGGCCGGGACGGAGACCAAGAGACCCAGTACTTC CASSGRDGDQETQYF
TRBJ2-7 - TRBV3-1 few TGTGCCAGCAGCAAAAGGGGGGGGGCCTACGAGCAGTACTTC CASSKRGGAYEQYF
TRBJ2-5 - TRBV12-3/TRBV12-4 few TGTGCCAGCAGTTTATCGGCAGGCAAGGAGACCCAGTACTTC CASSLSAGKETQYF
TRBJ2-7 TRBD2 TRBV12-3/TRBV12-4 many TGTGCCAGCAGTTTGGGGACTAGCGGGGCTACCGAGCAGTACTTC CASSLGTSGATEQYF
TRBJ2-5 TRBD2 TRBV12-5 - TGTGCTAGTGGTTTGTCGACTAGCGGGTACCAAGAGACCCAGTACTTC CASGLSTSGYQETQYF
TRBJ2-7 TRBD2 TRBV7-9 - TGTGCCAGCAGCTCCTACTCCGGGACTAGCGAGTTTTACGAGCAGTACTTC CASSSYSGTSEFYEQYF
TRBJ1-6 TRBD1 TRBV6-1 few TGTGCCAGCAGTAGGGCAGGGGGCGTAAATTCACCCCTCCACTTT CASSRAGGVNSPLHF
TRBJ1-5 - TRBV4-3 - TGCGCCAGCAGCCAGGAGAAGGGTTTTCAGCCCCAGCATTTT CASSQEKGFQPQHF
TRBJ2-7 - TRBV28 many TGTGCCAGCAGTTTAGGAGCGGGACACTCCTACGAGCAGTACTTC CASSLGAGHSYEQYF
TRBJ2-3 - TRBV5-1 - TGCGCCAGCAGCTTAACATTAGATACGCAGTATTTT CASSLTLDTQYF
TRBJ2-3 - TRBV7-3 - TGTGCCAGCAGCTTATTGACGTGGGGAGATACGCAGTATTTT CASSLLTWGDTQYF
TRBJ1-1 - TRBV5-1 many TGTGCCAGCAGTTTAGTTTCGGGGAACACTGAAGCTTTCTTT CASSLVSGNTEAFF
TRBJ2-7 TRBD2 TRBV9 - TGTGCCAGCAGCCTTGGACTAGCGGGGCCTGGCAGCTCCTACGAGCAGTACTTC CASSLGLAGPGSSYEQYF
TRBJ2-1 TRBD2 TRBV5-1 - TGCGCCAGCAGCTTGGGCGGGGGGGGAAACAATGAGCAGTTCTTC CASSLGGGGNNEQFF
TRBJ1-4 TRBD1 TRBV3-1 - TGTGCCAGCAGCCCGCGGACAGGGGGCATTGAAAAACTGTTTTTT CASSPRTGGIEKLFF
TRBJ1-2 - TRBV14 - TGTGCCAGCAGCCAAGATCCGACCCCTAACTATGGCTACACCTTC CASSQDPTPNYGYTF
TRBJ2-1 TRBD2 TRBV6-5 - TGTGCCAGCAGTTACTCGAGGTCCACTAGCGGGAGGGCCGGGAATGAGCAGTTCTTC CASSYSRSTSGRAGNEQFF
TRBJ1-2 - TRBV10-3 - TGTGCCATCAGTGAAGAAGGGAAGGCGAACTATGGCTACACCTTC CAISEEGKANYGYTF
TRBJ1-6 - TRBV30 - TGTGCCTGGAGTGTAAAGAGTGCCCGGAATAATTCACCCCTCCACTTT CAWSVKSARNNSPLHF
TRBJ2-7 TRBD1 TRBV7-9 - TGTGCCAGCAGCGTGGAGCAGGGGGCCTACGAGCAGTACTTC CASSVEQGAYEQYF
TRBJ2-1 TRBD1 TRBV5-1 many TGCGCCAGCAGCCCAAGGACAGGGGGTCCCTCCTACAATGAGCAGTTCTTC CASSPRTGGPSYNEQFF
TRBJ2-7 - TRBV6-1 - TGTGCCAGCAGTGAAGACGGGGTGTCCTACGAGCAGTACTTC CASSEDGVSYEQYF
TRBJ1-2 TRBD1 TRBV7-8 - TGTGCCAGCAGCTCGCGGACAGGGAACGGTCAGAGCGGTGGCTACACCTTC CASSSRTGNGQSGGYTF
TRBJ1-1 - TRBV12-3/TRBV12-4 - TGTGCCAGCAGTCCACGCAGGGGACCGAACACTGAAGCTTTCTTT CASSPRRGPNTEAFF
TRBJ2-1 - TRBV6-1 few TGTGCCAGCAGCCGAGGGGCTAGCCGGGATGAGCAGTTCTTC CASSRGASRDEQFF
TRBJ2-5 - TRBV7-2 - TGTGCCAGCAGCTTAGAACTGGGGTTCAGCCAAGAGACCCAGTACTTC CASSLELGFSQETQYF
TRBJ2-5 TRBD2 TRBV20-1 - TGCAGTGCCCCCTCCGGGCTAGCGGGAGGAAAGACCCAGTACTTC CSAPSGLAGGKTQYF
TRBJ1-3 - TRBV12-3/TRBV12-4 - TGTGCCAGCGATAGGGGGGTAGCGGACACCATATATTTT CASDRGVADTIYF
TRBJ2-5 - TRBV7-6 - TGTGCCAGCAGCTTAAGGGAGTTTAGTTCCGAGACCCAGTACTTC CASSLREFSSETQYF
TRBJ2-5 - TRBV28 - TGTGCCAGCAGTTTATGGAGCGGTGGGGAGGAGACCCAGTACTTC CASSLWSGGEETQYF
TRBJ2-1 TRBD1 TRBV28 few TGTGCCAGCAGTTATAGGACAGGGGGCTGGAATGAGCAGTTCTTC CASSYRTGGWNEQFF
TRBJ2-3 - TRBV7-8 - TGTGCCAGCAGCTCTACCAGCGCTAGGGTTACGCAGTATTTT CASSSTSARVTQYF
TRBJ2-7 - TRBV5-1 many TGCGCCAGCAGCTTGGTGAGGGACCGCGAGCAGTACTTC CASSLVRDREQYF
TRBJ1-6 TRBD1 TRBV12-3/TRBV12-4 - TGTGCCAGCAGTGGAACGGGACAGGGAGGTTCACCCCTCCACTTT CASSGTGQGGSPLHF
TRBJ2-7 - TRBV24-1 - TGTGCCACCCTTGTTCTTGACGGGACCTACGAGCAGTACTTC CATLVLDGTYEQYF
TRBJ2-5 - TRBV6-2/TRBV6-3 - TGTGCCAGCAGTTCATTAGTAGGAGAGACCCAGTACTTC CASSSLVGETQYF
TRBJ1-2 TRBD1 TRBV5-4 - TGTGCCAGCAGCTTGGGGGACAGGGGCCTTTCTAACTATGGCTACACCTTC CASSLGDRGLSNYGYTF
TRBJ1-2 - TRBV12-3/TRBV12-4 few TGTGCCAGCACTTCTAGACAGTTGGTGTATGGCTACACCTTC CASTSRQLVYGYTF
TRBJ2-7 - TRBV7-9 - TGTGCCAGCAGCCCTGTCGGGACCCTCTACGAGCAGTACTTC CASSPVGTLYEQYF
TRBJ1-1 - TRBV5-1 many TGCGCCAGCAGCTCCGGGGCCTTCAACACTGAAGCTTTCTTT CASSSGAFNTEAFF
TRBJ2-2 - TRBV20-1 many TGCAGTGCTTCGAACTCCTTAGGCACCGGGGAGCTGTTTTTT CSASNSLGTGELFF
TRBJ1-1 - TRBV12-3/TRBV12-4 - TGTGCCAGCAGCAAACGTGGGGCGGGACGGATGTCCATGATCGCTTTCTTT CASSKRGAGRMSMIAFF
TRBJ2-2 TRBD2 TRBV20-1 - TGCAGTGCTAGAGGGAGTAGAGGGACTAAGAACACCGGGGAGCTGTTTTTT CSARGSRGTKNTGELFF